Only a few counts were recorded for the clone carrying this TCR beta chain. Antigen unknown. Isolating PBMCs gave at least 6 million of these cells per sample. V gave up 8 bases and J gave up 5 bases, with 11 bases separating them. The germline V gene has CDR1 SEHNR and CDR2 FQNEAQ (reference sequence). This CDR3 spans 12 amino acids. This specimen belongs to a study of blood T cells in healthy people across ages. Study-level findings and limits: A strong correlation between TCR beta diversity and naive T cell percentage was seen.

Together with a sample-barcoded 5' primer, a J-beta primer mix was included in a second PCR lasting about 7 to 12 cycles. Tagging of each cDNA molecule was performed by a template-switch adaptor with 12 random nucleotides. Each CDR3 protein gets one entry after TCRdb re-called the 5' RACE reads with MiXCR. The sample lists 1,500,000 or so distinct CDR3 sequences; almost 60% were seen once. The material sequenced was blood. The rearrangement uses TRBV7-9 and TRBJ2-3, with D possibly matching TRBD1 (6 bases). This TCR was recovered from a man aged 18 to 29 in good health. DNA for the CDR3: TGTGCCAGCCGCGTAGGGGGAGATACGCAGTATTTT. Amino acid sequence: CASRVGGDTQYF.